The 18 T cell receptor beta chains below all came from one sample that was sequenced in a study of cytomegalovirus exposure and HLA in healthy donors. The study ran its PCR with 60 Vbeta and 13 Jbeta primers. Method: immunoSEQ multiplex PCR; TCRdb's copy keeps in-frame clones and lacks some. The top ten clones hold approximately 2.3% of a sample with under 150,000 clones, over 75% of them seen once. Material: PBMCs. The receptor source for this set is a male donor in good health and CMV-seronegative.

This clone was counted between two and nine times. This sequence joins TRBV9 and TRBJ2-1; 11 bases line up with TRBD2. This CDR3 is 16 amino acids long. Per the germline V gene, CDR1 is SGDLS and CDR2 is YYNGEE. The V gene end was trimmed by 0 bases and the J gene end by 6 bases; junction bases not matched to a gene: 5. The CDR3, as DNA: TGTGCCAGCAGCGTAGAATCTCTAGCGGGGGGCAATGAGCAGTTCTTC. Its translation is CASSVESLAGGNEQFF.

The chain is built from TRBV2 and TRBJ2-7; tentative D call: TRBD2 (6 bases). The V gene lost 3 bases and the J gene lost 3 bases, with 12 bases spanning the gap. The CDR3 spans 14 residues. Germline assignment: CDR1 SNHLY and CDR2 FYNNEI. DNA for the CDR3: TGTGCCAGCAGTGAGGGGACGGAGGGCTACGAGCAGTACTTC. Residues: CASSEGTEGYEQYF.

This chain links TRBV4-3 with TRBJ1-1; D is perhaps TRBD1 (5 bases). The CDR3 totals 13 residues. V dropped 6 bases and J dropped 2 bases, with 10 bases sitting between them. Germline lookup yields CDR1 LGHNA and CDR2 YSLEER. The CDR3 DNA is TGCGCCAGCAGTCGACAGACCAACACTGAAGCTTTCTTT. Protein sequence: CASSRQTNTEAFF.

The rearrangement uses TRBV29-1 and TRBJ2-3; D ambiguous. Looked up from germline, CDR1 is SQVTM and CDR2 is ANQGSEA. The CDR3 length is 13 residues. V shed 3 bases and J shed 1 base, with 8 bases lying between them. DNA of the CDR3: TGCAGCGTTGAGAACGGAGGCACAGATACGCAGTATTTT. Its protein is CSVENGGTDTQYF.

Note on this clone: The CDR3 end shows no conserved phenylalanine or tryptophan, and so a read error is likely. The chain has TRBV9 and TRBJ2-2; weak D call: TRBD2 (6 bases). V was pared by 3 bases and J by 3 bases, with 15 bases between. This CDR3 comprises 16 residues. The germline gives CDR1 SGDLS, CDR2 YYNGEE. CDR3 sequence reads: CASSDPGEEYTGELFC. The CDR3 bases are TGTGCCAGCAGCGATCCTGGGGAGGAGTACACCGGGGAGCTGTTTTGT.

Only one count was recorded for this clone. This rearrangement joins TRBV5-1 to TRBJ2-1, with a weak D call TRBD1 (7 bases). CDR3 length: 15 amino acids. Germline CDR1 reads SGHRS; CDR2 reads YFSETQ. V shed 0 bases and J shed 7 bases, with 14 bases lying between them. The chain's CDR3 is CASSLVTGDWNEQFF. The DNA of the CDR3 is TGCGCCAGCAGCTTGGTTACAGGGGACTGGAATGAGCAGTTCTTC.

The V call is TRBV6-5, the J call TRBJ2-5; 7 positions match TRBD1. V lost 2 bases to trimming and J lost 4 bases; unmatched junction nucleotides: 7. This CDR3 comprises 15 residues. Germline assignment: CDR1 MNHEY and CDR2 SVGAGI. In DNA form, the CDR3 reads TGTGCCAGCAGTTACGAGCAGGGGGTAGGAGAGACCCAGTACTTC. Translated, it gives CASSYEQGVGETQYF.

This chain connects TRBV7-2 to TRBJ1-5, with a tentative D call TRBD1 (5 bases). Germline values: CDR1 SGHTA, CDR2 FQGNSA. Trimming removed 4 bases from V and 6 bases from J, with 10 bases in between. The CDR3 runs 13 residues. CDR3 coding DNA: TGTGCCAGCAGCTCAGGGTTATCTCAGCCCCAGCATTTT. It translates to CASSSGLSQPQHF. The entire variable domain, with the rest obtained from reference TRBV7-2 and TRBJ1-5, is as follows: GAGVSQSPSNKVTEKGKDVELRCDPISGHTALYWYRQSLGQGLEFLIYFQGNSAPDKSGLPSDRFSAERTGGSVSTLTIQRTQQEDSAVYLCASSSGLSQPQHFGDGTRLSIL.

This sequence joins TRBV7-3 and TRBJ2-2; unclear D gene. The CDR3 runs 13 residues. Trimming stripped 1 base from V and 6 bases from J, with 6 bases between. Germline V gene sequence: CDR1 SGHTA, CDR2 FQGTGA. The CDR3 sequence: CASSLRLSGELFF. In DNA form, the CDR3 reads TGTGCCAGCAGCTTAAGACTCTCCGGGGAGCTGTTTTTT.

This chain links TRBV11-2 with TRBJ2-7; 11 nucleotides match TRBD2. The CDR3 runs 15 residues. The trim removed 5 bases at V and 2 bases at J, leaving 5 bases unmatched. Per the germline V gene, CDR1 is SGHAT and CDR2 is FQNNGV. The CDR3 DNA reads as TGTGCCAGCAGCCTCCCACTAGCGGGAGCCTACGAGCAGTACTTC. Translated, it gives CASSLPLAGAYEQYF.

This sequence joins TRBV6-1 and TRBJ2-1; D is ambiguous. Germline V gene lookup returns CDR1 MNHNS and CDR2 SASEGT. Trimming pared 7 bases from V and 3 bases from J, leaving 7 bases between. CDR3 length equals 12 residues. CDR3 amino acids: CASTPNYNEQFF. CDR3 nucleotides: TGTGCCAGCACACCTAACTACAATGAGCAGTTCTTC.

V and J are TRBV7-9 and TRBJ2-2; D may be TRBD2 (5 bases). V lost 3 bases and J 2 bases, leaving 10 bases between the germline ends. The CDR3 is 15 residues long. Germline V gene sequence: CDR1 SEHNR, CDR2 FQNEAQ (reference sequence). The CDR3 DNA is TGTGCCAGCAGCTTCCGGGAAGTCAACACCGGGGAGCTGTTTTTT. Amino acids: CASSFREVNTGELFF.

The count of this clone is one. The chain recombines TRBV4-3 with TRBJ2-2; TRBD2 aligns across 9 bases. CDR3 length equals 17 residues. Germline loops: CDR1 LGHNA, CDR2 YSLEER. After removal of 0 bases from V and 3 bases from J, the junction contained 5 bases not matched to a gene. The CDR3 protein is CASSQDIAGEDTGELFF. DNA for the CDR3: TGCGCCAGCAGCCAAGACATAGCGGGAGAGGACACCGGGGAGCTGTTTTTT.

This chain uses TRBV30 with TRBJ2-7; 12 bases are a match to TRBD1. V was pared by 8 bases and J by 5 bases, with 10 bases of the junction left unmatched. The CDR3 consists of 14 residues. In germline, CDR1 is GTSNPN, CDR2 SVGIG (reference sequence). The DNA for the CDR3 is TGTGCCACAGAAGCGGGACAGGGGGCCCACGAGCAGTACTTC. Protein sequence: CATEAGQGAHEQYF.

The V gene is TRBV7-9, the J gene TRBJ1-1; a possible D gene is TRBD1 (6 bases). Trimming shortened V by 4 bases and J by 1 base, and 13 bases separated the two germline ends. Per the germline V gene, CDR1 is SEHNR and CDR2 is FQNEAQ (reference sequence). CDR3 length: 15 amino acids. DNA of the CDR3: TGTGCCAGCAGCTCGGTTGGGGGCCGGAACACTGAAGCTTTCTTT. Protein sequence: CASSSVGGRNTEAFF.

This clone was seen once. The chain uses TRBV28 and TRBJ2-7, with 8 bases matching TRBD1. J gave up 6 bases and V 3 bases, and 16 bases lay outside the gene matches. Per germline, CDR1 MDHEN and CDR2 SYDVKM. The CDR3 runs 17 residues. Here the CDR3 reads CASSFPRSGTGRIEQYF. CDR3 DNA: TGTGCCAGCAGTTTCCCGCGCTCCGGGACAGGCAGGATCGAGCAGTACTTC.

V usage is TRBV19 and J usage is TRBJ2-6; D is perhaps TRBD1 (5 bases). The V end was cut by 7 bases, the J end by 4 bases, with 14 bases between. Germline V gene lookup returns CDR1 LNHDA and CDR2 SQIVND (reference sequence). CDR3 size: 15 residues. The chain's CDR3 is CASILGHSGANVLTF. For the CDR3, the DNA is TGTGCCAGTATCTTGGGGCATTCGGGGGCCAACGTCCTGACTTTC.

The chain couples TRBV19 to TRBJ1-1; TRBD1 agrees at 7 bases. Per germline, CDR1 LNHDA and CDR2 SQIVND (reference sequence). With 6 bases clipped from V and 4 bases from J, the junction kept 2 bases outside the gene matches. This CDR3 is built from 12 residues. CDR3 nucleotide sequence: TGTGCCAGTAGAACAGGGGCCACTGAAGCTTTCTTT. The encoded protein is CASRTGATEAFF.